Detailed here is one T cell receptor beta chain. In the PCR, 60 Vbeta and 13 Jbeta primers were used. Clones were sequenced by immunoSEQ multiplex PCR, and TCRdb holds only the in-frame ones, with some missing. The sample records around 110,000 clones, around 76% being singletons. Germline CDR1 SNHLY, CDR2 FYNNEI. CDR3 length: 14 residues. The germline V and J ends were trimmed by 6 bases and 3 bases, with 14 bases remaining between them. The entry originates in a study of cytomegalovirus exposure and HLA in healthy donors. Across the study: Unique TCRs numbering around 85 million, obtained from HLA-typed donors, made up an early data release.

The chain couples TRBV2 to TRBJ1-2; D might be TRBD1 (6 bases). The specimen was PBMCs. The receptor was derived from a man younger than 35 in good health and CMV-seronegative. This CDR3 is CASRTGPRDYGYTF. The DNA for the CDR3 is TGTGCCAGCAGAACAGGGCCACGAGACTATGGCTACACCTTC.